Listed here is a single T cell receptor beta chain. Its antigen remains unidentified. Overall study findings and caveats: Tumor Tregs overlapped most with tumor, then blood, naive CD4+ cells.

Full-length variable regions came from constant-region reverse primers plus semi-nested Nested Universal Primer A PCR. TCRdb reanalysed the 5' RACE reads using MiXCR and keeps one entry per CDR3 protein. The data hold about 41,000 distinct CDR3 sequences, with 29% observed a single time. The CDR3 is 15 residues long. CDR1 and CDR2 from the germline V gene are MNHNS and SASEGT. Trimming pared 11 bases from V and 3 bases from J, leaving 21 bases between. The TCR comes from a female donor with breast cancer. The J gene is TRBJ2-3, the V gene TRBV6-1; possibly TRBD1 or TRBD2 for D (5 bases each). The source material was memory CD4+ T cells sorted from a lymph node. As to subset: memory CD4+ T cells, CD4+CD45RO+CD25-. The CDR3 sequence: CAGGPLGQTTDTQYF. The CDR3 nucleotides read TGTGCCGGGGGACCTCTAGGGCAGACGACAGATACGCAGTATTTT.